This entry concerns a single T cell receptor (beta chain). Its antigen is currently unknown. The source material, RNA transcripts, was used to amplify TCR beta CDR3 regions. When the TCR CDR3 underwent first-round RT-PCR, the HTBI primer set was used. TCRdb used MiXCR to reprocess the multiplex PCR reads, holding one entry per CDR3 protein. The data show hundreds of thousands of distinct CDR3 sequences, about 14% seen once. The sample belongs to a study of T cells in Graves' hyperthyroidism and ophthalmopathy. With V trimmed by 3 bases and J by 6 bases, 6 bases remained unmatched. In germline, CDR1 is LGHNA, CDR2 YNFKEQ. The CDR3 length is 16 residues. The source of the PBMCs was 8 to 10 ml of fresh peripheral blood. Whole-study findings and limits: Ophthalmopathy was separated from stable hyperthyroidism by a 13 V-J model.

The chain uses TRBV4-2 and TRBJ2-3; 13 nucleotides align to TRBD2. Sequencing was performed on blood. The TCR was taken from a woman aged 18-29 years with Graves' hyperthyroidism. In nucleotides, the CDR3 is TGTGCCAGCAGCCACGTTGGACTAGCGGGAGACGATACGCAGTATTTT. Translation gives CASSHVGLAGDDTQYF.